The 14 T cell receptor beta chains below all came from one sample that was sequenced in a study of T cells in women clearing cervical HPV infection. The protocol was immunoSEQ multiplex PCR, while the TCRdb copy is restricted to in-frame clones and leaves out a portion. There are about 20,000 clones in the sample, with approximately 5.4% held by the top ten. The sequenced sample was blood buffy coat. Source of these receptors: a woman between 18 and 70 years old with a cervical HPV16 infection that either progressed to CIN3+ or cleared (not recorded which).

As concerns this clone: Sequencing ends 3 residues short of the CDR3 end; the germline J gene provides the rest. The gene calls are TRBV6-1 and TRBJ1-5, with a possible D match to TRBD1 (5 bases). Between the trimmed V and J ends, which lost 2 bases and 5 bases, there was a span of 19 bases. The germline V gene has CDR1 MNHNS and CDR2 SASEGT. The length of the CDR3 is 17 residues. The CDR3 loop is CASSELVRIQGHQPQHF. CDR3 DNA (partial): TGTGCCAGCAGTGAATTAGTTCGAATTCAGGGCCATCAGCCC.

Details on this clone: The read ends 3 residues shy of where the CDR3 ends; the end is completed using the germline J gene. This chain links TRBV6-1 with TRBJ2-4, with D possibly TRBD2 on 5 matching bases. V lost 4 bases to trimming and J lost 9 bases, with 16 bases between them. Germline V CDR1 and CDR2: MNHNS, SASEGT. The CDR3 has 14 residues. The DNA read from the CDR3 is TGTGCCAGCAGTGGCCGTGGCTTCGCGGGCATT. It encodes CASSGRGFAGI. Given in full, the CDR3 is CASSGRGFAGIQYF.

The DNA read from the CDR3 is TGTGCCAGCAGCTTATCGAAGCGGGGGGGGAGGGAGACC. Protein product: CASSLSKRGGRET. In full, the CDR3 is CASSLSKRGGRETQYF. The rearrangement joins TRBV7-8 to TRBJ2-5, with 10 bases identical to TRBD2. The observed sequence ends 3 residues before the CDR3 terminus, with the missing tail filled in from the germline J gene. CDR1 is SGHVS and CDR2 is FQNEAQ in the germline V gene. The CDR3 consists of 16 residues. J was trimmed by 5 bases and V by 2 bases; bases with no gene match: 8.

Regarding this clone: The read falls 3 residues short of the CDR3 end, and the missing part is taken from the germline J gene. The chain uses TRBV19 and TRBJ1-6; maybe TRBD1 (6 bases). V was cut by 3 bases and J by 6 bases, with 15 bases left in between. The germline V gene encodes CDR1 LNHDA and CDR2 SQIVND (reference sequence). The CDR3 totals 16 residues. The CDR3 bases that were read are TGTGCCAGTAGTATTTCCCGGACAGAGGGTAATTCACCC. Amino acid sequence: CASSISRTEGNSP. The complete CDR3 protein is CASSISRTEGNSPLHF.

Points on this clone: The read falls 3 residues short of the CDR3 end, and the missing part is taken from the germline J gene. The chain has TRBV5-1 and TRBJ2-3; 11 positions match TRBD2. Trimming removed 0 bases from V and 4 bases from J; junction bases left unmatched: 4. The CDR3 length is 16 residues. From germline, CDR1 is SGHRS and CDR2 YFSETQ. CDR3 sequence reads: CASSLATSGMADTQYF. Partial CDR3 DNA: TGCGCCAGCAGCTTGGCGACTAGCGGGATGGCAGATACG.

As for this clone: The read terminates 3 residues ahead of where the CDR3 ends, so the germline J gene completes it. The chain uses TRBV5-1 and TRBJ2-6, with 9 bases lining up with TRBD2. The CDR3 is 18 residues long. Losses at the gene ends were 3 bases for V and 1 base for J; bases not matched to a gene: 8. CDR1 is SGHRS, CDR2 YFSETQ, per germline. The chain's CDR3 is CASSSVDSGRSGANVLTF. The part of the CDR3 DNA that was read is TGCGCCAGCAGCTCGGTCGATAGCGGGAGATCTGGGGCCAACGTC. The variable domain in full, with the rest retrieved from reference TRBV5-1 and TRBJ2-6, is KAGVTQTPRYLIKTRGQQVTLSCSPISGHRSVSWYQQTPGQGLQFLFEYFSETQRNKGNFPGRFSGRQFSNSRSEMNVSTLELGDSALYLCASSSVDSGRSGANVLTFGAGSRLTVL.

Of note for this clone: The DNA ends 3 residues before the CDR3 does, and the rest of the CDR3 is filled in from the germline J gene. This chain connects TRBV7-9 to TRBJ2-2; 8 bases match TRBD2. From germline, CDR1 is SEHNR and CDR2 FQNEAQ (reference sequence). The V and J ends lost 3 bases and 4 bases, in that order; junction bases with no gene match: 4. The CDR3 covers 15 residues. CDR3 DNA (partial): TGTGCCAGCAGCTTGGGACTAGGGGCCACCGGGGAG. This sequence encodes CASSLGLGATGE. The CDR3 as a whole reads CASSLGLGATGELFF.

On this clone: The CDR3 is cut off 3 residues early in the read; its end comes from the germline J gene. The rearrangement uses TRBV20-1 and TRBJ2-2; D possibly corresponds to TRBD1 (5 bases). CDR3 length: 15 residues. Germline V gives CDR1 DFQATT, CDR2 SNEGSKA (reference sequence). With 5 bases removed from V and 1 base from J, the gap between germline ends came to 14 bases. The CDR3 loop reads CSADQGVENTGELFF. The CDR3 bases that were read are TGCAGTGCTGACCAAGGGGTGGAGAACACCGGGGAG.

To note about this clone: The read comes to an end 3 residues before the CDR3 does, leaving the germline J gene to fill in the end. This chain joins TRBV5-4 and TRBJ2-7; possible D gene TRBD1, 6 bases. Germline CDR1 and CDR2: SGHNT and YYREEE (reference sequence). With 4 bases removed from V and 2 bases from J, the gap between germline ends came to 16 bases. This CDR3 has 15 amino acids. Partial CDR3 DNA: TGTGCCAGCAGCAGGATAGGGGGAGTGGCCTACGAG. Translating gives CASSRIGGVAYE. The whole CDR3 region reads CASSRIGGVAYEQYF.

Concerning this clone itself: Coverage ceases 3 residues before the CDR3 finishes, and the germline J gene fills in the end. The chain carries TRBV7-8 and TRBJ1-3, with 8 positions matching TRBD1. Trimming took 5 bases from V and 4 from J; bases not matched to a gene: 13. CDR3 size: 17 residues. Germline CDR1 SGHVS, CDR2 FQNEAQ. The CDR3 region is CASSIMDRAYSGNTIYF. CDR3 DNA, as far as it was read: TGTGCCAGCAGCATCATGGACAGGGCGTACAGCGGAAACACC.

Details on this clone: The CDR3 end lies 3 residues beyond the end of the read and is filled in from the germline J gene. The gene calls are TRBV5-1 and TRBJ2-5, with a tentative D call TRBD2 (6 bases). V was clipped by 4 bases and J by 5 bases, with 12 bases between them. CDR1 is SGHRS and CDR2 is YFSETQ in the germline V gene. This CDR3 contains 13 residues. The covered CDR3 bases are TGCGCCAGCAGCATACAGGCGGGGGAGACC. It translates to CASSIQAGET. The entire CDR3 is CASSIQAGETQYF.

Comment on this clone: The read ends 3 residues early relative to the CDR3; the germline J gene fills the gap. The gene calls are TRBV10-3 and TRBJ2-3; the match to TRBD1 covers 8 bases. Unmatched junction bases numbered 10, after V lost 3 bases and J lost 2 bases. Looked up from germline, CDR1 is ENHRY and CDR2 is SYGVKD. There are 17 residues in the CDR3. The CDR3 is CAISDLGTQGATDTQYF. CDR3 DNA (partial): TGTGCCATCAGTGATCTGGGGACGCAGGGGGCCACAGATACG.

About this clone: Read sequence stops 3 residues before the CDR3 end, and the germline J gene provides the missing end. The rearrangement links TRBV5-1 to TRBJ1-1; no clear D gene. CDR1 is SGHRS and CDR2 is YFSETQ in the germline V gene. This CDR3 spans 15 amino acids. The V and J ends lost 4 bases and 4 bases respectively, with 17 bases between them. The CDR3 here is CASSLRGIGGTEAFF. CDR3 DNA (partial): TGCGCCAGCAGCCTTCGGGGTATAGGAGGCACTGAA.

Note on this clone: The read ends 3 residues before the CDR3 terminus; that terminus is restored from the germline J gene. The rearrangement links TRBV28 to TRBJ2-5, with 11 bases lining up with TRBD2. Germline CDR1 reads MDHEN; CDR2 reads SYDVKM. V was clipped by 5 bases and J by 5 bases; unmatched bases: 7. This CDR3 contains 15 residues. This CDR3 reads CASSLQTSGTETQYF. The sequenced part of the CDR3 DNA is TGTGCCAGCAGTCTACAGACTAGCGGGACTGAGACC.